One and the same sample provided the 16 T cell receptor beta chains below, sequenced in a study of blood T cell repertoires in COVID-19. Assay: immunoSEQ multiplex PCR; the TCRdb copy retains only in-frame clones and omits some. The sample records over 10,000 clones, more than 70% being singletons. The sequenced sample consisted of peripheral blood. Receptor source: a human donor in a cohort sampled during active COVID-19.

In this sample, this clone turned up a few times. The chain is built from TRBV2 and TRBJ2-5, with 10 bases aligning to TRBD2. The CDR3 is 15 residues long. The V and J ends lost 8 bases and 2 bases, in that order; junction bases with no gene match: 8. Germline V lookup: CDR1 SNHLY, CDR2 FYNNEI. The DNA of the CDR3 is TGTGCCAGCTCGGGTAGCGGGGGGCTGCAAGAGACCCAGTACTTC. Its translation is CASSGSGGLQETQYF.

The V call is TRBV6-5, the J call TRBJ1-4; the D gene is possibly TRBD1 (5 bases). V was cut by 6 bases and J by 4 bases, with 15 bases left in between. Looked up from germline, CDR1 is MNHEY and CDR2 is SVGAGI. The CDR3 sequence is 15 residues long. The CDR3 region has the DNA TGTGCCAGCAGCGCCGGGGGGAAGCTTAATGAAAAACTGTTTTTT. Amino acid sequence: CASSAGGKLNEKLFF.

The count of this clone is one. J is TRBJ1-2 and V is TRBV19, with D unclear. V was shortened by 3 bases and J by 2 bases, with 13 bases between the two germline ends. CDR1 is LNHDA and CDR2 is SQIVND in the germline V gene (reference sequence). There are 15 residues in the CDR3. CDR3 residues: CASSMKVDSNYGYTF. The CDR3 region has the DNA TGTGCCAGTAGTATGAAAGTGGACTCGAACTATGGCTACACCTTC.

The chain links TRBV3-1 (or the pseudogene TRBV3-2) to TRBJ1-4; weak D call: TRBD1 (6 bases). CDR3 length: 16 residues. CDR1 LGHDT and CDR2 YNNKEL come from the germline V gene (reference sequence). Trimming removed 0 bases at V and 3 bases at J, with 11 bases between. The CDR3 is CASSQDRTASNEKLFF. In DNA form, the CDR3 reads TGTGCCAGCAGCCAAGATAGGACAGCCTCTAATGAAAAACTGTTTTTT.

The chain recombines TRBV27 with TRBJ1-2; a possible D gene is TRBD1 (6 bases). Germline lookup yields CDR1 MNHEY and CDR2 SMNVEV (reference sequence). V was shortened by 6 bases and J by 7 bases, with 12 bases between the two germline ends. The CDR3 length is 12 residues. The CDR3 region has the DNA TGTGCCAGCAGCTCTCTCAGGGGTGGCTACACCTTC. It codes for CASSSLRGGYTF.

The J gene is TRBJ2-3, the V gene TRBV19; TRBD1 matches 9 bases. The CDR3 spans 14 residues. V lost 1 base, J lost 4 bases, and 0 bases stayed unmatched. The germline V gene encodes CDR1 LNHDA and CDR2 SQIVND (reference sequence). CDR3 sequence reads: CASSIGQGADTQYF. The CDR3 DNA sequence: TGTGCCAGTAGTATAGGACAGGGGGCAGATACGCAGTATTTT.

The V gene is TRBV12-1, the J gene TRBJ2-7; the D call in the table, TRBD2, was not verified against the DNA. TRBV12-1 is a recognized pseudogene. CDR3 size: 18 residues. The DNA for the CDR3 is TGTGCCAGCAGCTTTGGCCTAGCGGGGGGCACGGACCCATACGAGCAGTACTTC. This encodes CASSFGLAGGTDPYEQYF.

This clone has a handful of counts. The chain joins TRBV30 to TRBJ1-3, with TRBD1 as a possible D gene (6 bases). Trimming removed 5 bases at V and 1 base at J, with 18 bases between. The CDR3 length is 16 residues. Germline assignment: CDR1 GTSNPN and CDR2 SVGIG (reference sequence). This chain's CDR3 is CAWSARGLYSGNTIYF. The CDR3 nucleotides are TGTGCCTGGTCAGCCAGGGGTCTTTATTCTGGAAACACCATATATTTT.

This clone appeared a single time. V and J are TRBV24-1 and TRBJ2-1, with 7 bases lining up with TRBD2. The germline CDR1 and CDR2 sequences are KGHDR and SFDVKD. Trimming cost V 3 bases and J 2 bases; bases outside gene matches: 12. The length of the CDR3 is 18 residues. CDR3 region: CATSDVLRGREAYNEQFF. CDR3 coding DNA: TGTGCCACCAGTGATGTTCTTCGGGGGAGGGAGGCCTACAATGAGCAGTTCTTC.

The J gene is TRBJ2-3, the V gene TRBV7-3; tentatively, D is TRBD2 (5 bases). Germline loops: CDR1 SGHTA, CDR2 FQGTGA. This CDR3 region has 13 residues. Trimming left V 4 bases short and J 11 bases short, with 16 bases between. CDR3: CASSSSLGSGQYF. The CDR3 region has the DNA TGTGCCAGCAGCTCCTCACTAGGGAGTGGGCAGTATTTT.

The chain has TRBV19 and TRBJ1-5; 7 positions agree with TRBD1. Trimming cost V 3 bases and J 5 bases; bases outside gene matches: 4. The CDR3 contains 14 residues. CDR1 LNHDA and CDR2 SQIVND come from the germline V gene (reference sequence). The CDR3 DNA reads as TGTGCCAGTAGTATCGTAGGGGGCGATCAGCCCCAGCATTTT. It codes for CASSIVGGDQPQHF.

This chain connects TRBV19 to TRBJ1-2; possibly TRBD1 for D (5 bases). This CDR3 is built from 13 residues. Germline assignment: CDR1 LNHDA and CDR2 SQIVND (reference sequence). V was trimmed by 2 bases and J by 2 bases, leaving 6 bases between them. The CDR3: CASSINRNYGYTF. The CDR3 bases are TGTGCCAGTAGTATAAACAGGAACTATGGCTACACCTTC.

This sequence joins TRBV4-3 and TRBJ1-2, with a weak D call TRBD1 (6 bases). Germline V gene sequence: CDR1 LGHNA, CDR2 YSLEER. The V end lost 1 base, the J end lost 8 bases, and 20 bases lay between the germline ends. The CDR3 extends over 16 amino acids. CDR3 DNA sequence: TGCGCCAGCAGCCAAGGGAACTCTCTACAGGGTAGGGGCTACACCTTC. Translation gives CASSQGNSLQGRGYTF.

The chain couples TRBV11-3 to TRBJ2-7; no firm D call. Per germline, CDR1 SGHNT and CDR2 YENEEA. Between the trimmed V and J ends, which lost 5 bases and 3 bases, there was a span of 11 bases. This CDR3 region has 13 residues. This chain's CDR3 is CASSLGPDYEQYF. DNA for the CDR3: TGTGCCAGCAGCCTGGGCCCTGACTACGAGCAGTACTTC.

The rearrangement links TRBV11-3 to TRBJ1-4; no clear D. V was clipped by 3 bases and J by 7 bases, with 12 bases between them. Germline values: CDR1 SGHNT, CDR2 YENEEA. The CDR3 sequence is 14 residues long. CDR3 in DNA: TGTGCCAGCAGCTTCGGGAGGCCAGGTGAAAAACTGTTTTTT. As protein: CASSFGRPGEKLFF.

The rearrangement joins TRBV2 to TRBJ2-1; perhaps TRBD2 as D (6 bases). The V gene's germline CDR1 is SNHLY and CDR2 FYNNEI. The V gene lost 10 bases and the J gene lost 5 bases, with 21 bases spanning the gap. The CDR3 is 15 amino acids. Here the CDR3 reads CANRQLAGVNNEQFF. The CDR3 DNA is TGTGCCAACCGGCAACTAGCAGGCGTGAACAATGAGCAGTTCTTC.